This paragraph covers one T cell receptor (beta chain) sequence. Its antigen is undetermined. Produced via immunoSEQ multiplex PCR; TCRdb's table is partial and in-frame only. The sample records approximately 190,000 clones, 84% being singletons. The CDR3 is 17 amino acids. Trimming took off 6 bases at V and 0 bases at J, with 19 bases between the two ends. CDR1 and CDR2 (germline): SGHRS, YFSETQ. The sample is drawn from a study of cytomegalovirus exposure and HLA in healthy donors. Turning to the study itself: The platform used for the 120 or so validation repertoires matched that of the 650 to 750 first-cohort repertoires, a later analysis reported.

Study-level results: In vitro experiments confirmed that a few CMV-associated chains were specific for CMV antigens. It was reportedly the case that the classifier diagnosed cytomegalovirus status with high specificity and sensitivity. A subsequent analysis found that TCR clusters from the first cohort also tended to co-occur in the roughly 120 validation repertoires, with around 94% of cluster scores above 0.

What was sequenced was PBMCs. The receptor was derived from a man younger than 35 in good health and CMV-seropositive. The rearrangement links TRBV5-1 to TRBJ1-3; D might be TRBD1 (5 bases). CDR3 amino acids: CASTMGEAGSSGNTIYF. In DNA, the CDR3 is TGCGCCAGCACCATGGGGGAGGCCGGTTCCTCTGGAAACACCATATATTTT.